One sample yielded the 15 T cell receptor beta chains listed below, sequenced in a study of blood T cell repertoires in COVID-19. Method: immunoSEQ multiplex PCR; TCRdb's copy keeps in-frame clones and lacks some. The sample holds approximately 300,000 clones, about nine tenths seen once. The specimen sequenced was peripheral blood. The receptors shown here come from a woman in her 30s with COVID-19, enrolled during active disease.

The chain combines TRBV6-6 with TRBJ1-1; D is ambiguous. Germline V gene sequence: CDR1 MNHNY, CDR2 SVGAGI (reference sequence). Trimming pared 0 bases from V and 9 bases from J, leaving 8 bases between. The CDR3 has 12 amino acids. In DNA, the CDR3 is TGTGCCAGCAGTTACTCGAAACAGAAAGCTTTCTTT. Its protein product is CASSYSKQKAFF.

The chain employs TRBV6-5 and TRBJ2-7; 7 nucleotides match TRBD1. V gave up 3 bases and J gave up 2 bases; unmatched junction bases: 7. CDR1 and CDR2 (germline): MNHEY, SVGAGI. CDR3 length: 15 residues. The CDR3 nucleotides read TGTGCCAGCAGTTATACAAGGGGGCTCGCCTACGAGCAGTACTTC. It yields the protein CASSYTRGLAYEQYF.

This chain uses TRBV12-2 with TRBJ2-7; the D call in the table, TRBD1, was not verified against the DNA. TRBV12-2 is a recognized pseudogene. The CDR3 is made up of 19 amino acids. CDR3 amino acids: CASRSIQGPPGQGEYEQYF. DNA of the CDR3: TGTGCAAGTCGCTCCATACAGGGACCACCGGGACAGGGGGAATACGAGCAGTACTTC.

This sequence joins TRBV27 and TRBJ1-2; 8 nucleotides line up with TRBD1. The CDR3 is made up of 15 amino acids. Germline V lookup: CDR1 MNHEY, CDR2 SMNVEV (reference sequence). Unmatched junction bases numbered 8, after V lost 2 bases and J lost 6 bases. CDR3 sequence (DNA): TGTGCCAGCAGTTTAGTGGCAGGGGGCCTGGATGGCTACACCTTC. It codes for CASSLVAGGLDGYTF.

V usage is TRBV7-8 and J usage is TRBJ2-1; D is possibly TRBD2 (5 bases). CDR3 length: 13 residues. Germline V gene lookup returns CDR1 SGHVS and CDR2 FQNEAQ. The ends were cut back, 4 bases at V and 9 bases at J, with 13 bases in the middle. As DNA, the CDR3 is TGTGCCAGCAGCTACGGACTCACGGGTGAGCAGTTCTTC. Amino acids: CASSYGLTGEQFF. Filled out from reference TRBV7-8 and TRBJ2-1, the complete variable domain reads GAGVSQSPRYKVAKRGQDVALRCDPISGHVSLFWYQQALGQGPEFLTYFQNEAQLDKSGLPSDRFFAERPEGSVSTLKIQRTQQEDSAVYLCASSYGLTGEQFFGPGTRLTVL.

In its sample, this clone was seen a few times. The V and J genes are TRBV3-1 (or the pseudogene TRBV3-2) and TRBJ1-4, with 9 bases that match TRBD1. The J segment lost 2 bases and the V segment lost 2 bases, leaving 3 bases of the junction unmatched. The length of the CDR3 is 16 residues. Germline V gene sequence: CDR1 LGHDT, CDR2 YNNKEL (reference sequence). CDR3 loop: CASSQPGQGTNEKLFF. The CDR3 DNA reads TGTGCCAGCAGCCAACCGGGACAGGGCACTAATGAAAAACTGTTTTTT.

The V call is TRBV4-3, the J call TRBJ2-7, with D perhaps TRBD1 (5 bases). V was trimmed by 0 bases and J by 0 bases, leaving 9 bases between them. The CDR3 extends over 15 amino acids. Germline CDR1 reads LGHNA; CDR2 reads YSLEER. CDR3 nucleotides: TGCGCCAGCAGCCAAGAGTCAGGGCTCTCCTACGAGCAGTACTTC. The encoded protein is CASSQESGLSYEQYF.

This clone was found once. The chain recombines TRBV19 with TRBJ1-3; a possible D gene is TRBD1 (5 bases). CDR1 is LNHDA, CDR2 SQIVND, per germline (reference sequence). Trimming took off 11 bases at V and 5 bases at J, with 19 bases between the two ends. This CDR3 comprises 14 residues. Written as DNA, the CDR3 is TGTGCCTCTAAAGGGGAACTGGGAAGAAACACCATATATTTT. It specifies CASKGELGRNTIYF. Combining the CDR3 with reference TRBV19 and TRBJ1-3 gives the whole variable domain DGGITQSPKYLFRKEGQNVTLSCEQNLNHDAMYWYRQDPGQGLRLIYYSQIVNDFQKGDIAEGYSVSREKKESFPLTVTSAQKNPTAFYLCASKGELGRNTIYFGEGSWLTVV.

Here the CDR3 reads CASRGSGALLEQYF. CDR3 in DNA: TGTGCCAGCAGAGGTAGCGGGGCCTTATTGGAGCAGTACTTC. The chain combines TRBV6-5 with TRBJ2-7; TRBD2 aligns across 8 bases. Germline lookup yields CDR1 MNHEY and CDR2 SVGAGI. The CDR3 has 14 residues. Trimming at V came to 6 bases and at J to 7 bases, leaving 11 bases not matched to a gene.

A note on this clone: This sample also contains other DNA sequences that code for the same CDR3. The CDR3 sequence: CASSDGPGLGIFF. The DNA of the CDR3 is TGTGCCAGCAGCGATGGACCGGGACTAGGAATCTTCTTC. The chain is built from TRBV9 and TRBJ2-1; TRBD2 aligns across 8 bases. The J segment lost 16 bases and the V segment lost 3 bases, leaving 12 bases of the junction unmatched. Germline-derived CDR1 and CDR2 are SGDLS and YYNGEE. This CDR3 is built from 13 residues. The variable domain in full, completed from reference TRBV9 and TRBJ2-1, reads DSGVTQTPKHLITATGQRVTLRCSPRSGDLSVYWYQQSLDQGLQFLIQYYNGEERAKGNILERFSAQQFPDLHSELNLSSLELGDSALYFCASSDGPGLGIFFGPGTRLTVL.

The chain recombines TRBV5-4 with TRBJ2-7, with 8 bases identical to TRBD2. V lost 4 bases and J lost 0; bases outside the gene matches: 6. This CDR3 spans 15 amino acids. Germline lookup yields CDR1 SGHNT and CDR2 YYREEE (reference sequence). The CDR3 nucleotides read TGTGCCAGCAGCGAAGTAGCGGGATCCTCCTACGAGCAGTACTTC. The encoded protein is CASSEVAGSSYEQYF.

This clone was seen only once. The chain is built from TRBV18 and TRBJ1-2, with a possible D match to TRBD1 (5 bases). The germline V gene has CDR1 KGHSH and CDR2 LQKENI. This CDR3 has 16 residues. The ends were cut back, 3 bases at V and 7 bases at J, with 21 bases in the middle. The DNA for the CDR3 is TGTGCCAGCTCACCTTCGACAGACCTGTCGGTAGTTGGCTACACCTTC. This translates into CASSPSTDLSVVGYTF.

The V call is TRBV10-3, the J call TRBJ2-7, with D perhaps TRBD2 (7 bases). There are 14 residues in the CDR3. V gave up 10 bases and J gave up 1 base, with 17 bases separating them. Germline CDR1 reads ENHRY; CDR2 reads SYGVKD. This CDR3 is CATRGAGPSYEQYF. The CDR3 DNA reads as TGTGCCACCAGGGGAGCGGGGCCTTCCTACGAGCAGTACTTC.

This chain links TRBV10-3 with TRBJ1-2; D not certain. The CDR3 extends over 13 amino acids. Trimming stripped 7 bases from V and 7 bases from J, with 16 bases between. The germline V gene has CDR1 ENHRY and CDR2 SYGVKD. The CDR3 loop reads CAIKWTGFGGYTF. The CDR3 coding sequence is TGTGCCATCAAATGGACTGGATTTGGTGGCTACACCTTC.

The chain recombines TRBV30 with TRBJ1-1, with a possible D match to TRBD1 (6 bases). The CDR3 contains 13 residues. Trimming stripped 4 bases from V and 4 bases from J, with 13 bases between. The germline gives CDR1 GTSNPN, CDR2 SVGIG (reference sequence). The CDR3 coding sequence is TGTGCCTGGATGTTGGGGGCGGGCACTGAAGCTTTCTTT. Its translation: CAWMLGAGTEAFF.